The text below deals with one T cell receptor beta chain. Assay used: immunoSEQ multiplex PCR; TCRdb lists only in-frame clones, some missing. The profile shows about 660,000 clones, roughly 90% of them singletons. Germline V lookup: CDR1 LNHDA, CDR2 SQIVND (reference sequence). V gave up 4 bases and J gave up 5 bases; unmatched junction bases: 7. The length of the CDR3 is 16 residues. This specimen belongs to a study of shared T cell receptors in the human thymus. These data are also associated with another study on human thymus T cells. From that study: Donation came from healthy Finnish infants having corrective surgery for congenital heart defects. Resections from corrective heart surgery provided thymus tissue. V and J genes seemed to be used with bias in thymic and blood repertoires. The related literature has documented a marked overlap of thymic repertoires among unrelated individuals.

The receptor was derived from a boy under three years old with a congenital heart defect. The chain recombines TRBV19 with TRBJ2-1; 11 positions match TRBD2. Material: thymocytes. The DNA for the CDR3 is TGTGCCAGTAGTACCCGACTAGCGGGAAACCACAATGAGCAGTTCTTC. Translating it yields CASSTRLAGNHNEQFF.